This T cell receptor (beta chain) stems from a study of blood T cell repertoires in COVID-19. Across the study: From the United States, Italy and Spain came samples of acute and convalescent COVID-19. T cells, B-cell-depleted T cells, or PBMCs provided the cDNA or gDNA that served as material.

In the authors' workflow: Scientists estimated how many nucleated cells there were by amplifying reference gene primers. The method was immunoSEQ multiplex PCR; TCRdb's version includes in-frame clones alone and lacks a portion of them. V and J calls and clone size are as listed in that table; D and trimming were resolved from the DNA. The sample consists of tens of thousands of clones, roughly 82% of them appearing once. Per the germline V gene, CDR1 is LGHDT and CDR2 is YNNKEL (reference sequence). The CDR3 covers 15 residues. Trimming stripped 2 bases from V and 4 bases from J, with 12 bases between.

The origin of this receptor is a man between 50 and 59 years old with active or convalescent COVID-19. The chain combines TRBV3-1 (or the pseudogene TRBV3-2) with TRBJ1-3, with D tentatively TRBD1 (6 bases). Input material: peripheral blood. CDR3 coding DNA: TGTGCCAGCAGCCAAACCGACGACAGGGGAAACACCATATATTTT. Its translation is CASSQTDDRGNTIYF.